This TCR beta chain originates from a study of cytomegalovirus exposure and HLA in healthy donors. PCR employed 60 Vbeta and 13 Jbeta primers. Repertoires were generated with immunoSEQ multiplex PCR, while TCRdb's copy carries only in-frame clones and drops some. The table records 200,000 to 250,000 clones, roughly 82% of them present only once. Germline CDR1 is KGHSH and CDR2 is LQKENI. The CDR3 extends over 14 amino acids. The ends lost 6 bases at V and 0 bases at J; junction bases unmatched: 3. The chain recombines TRBV18 with TRBJ1-1; 8 bases line up with TRBD1. This clonotype was sampled from a woman in her thirties or forties in good health and CMV-seropositive. The sample comprised PBMCs. The CDR3 sequence: CASSTGALNTEAFF. CDR3 sequence (DNA): TGTGCCAGCTCGACAGGGGCCCTGAACACTGAAGCTTTCTTT.